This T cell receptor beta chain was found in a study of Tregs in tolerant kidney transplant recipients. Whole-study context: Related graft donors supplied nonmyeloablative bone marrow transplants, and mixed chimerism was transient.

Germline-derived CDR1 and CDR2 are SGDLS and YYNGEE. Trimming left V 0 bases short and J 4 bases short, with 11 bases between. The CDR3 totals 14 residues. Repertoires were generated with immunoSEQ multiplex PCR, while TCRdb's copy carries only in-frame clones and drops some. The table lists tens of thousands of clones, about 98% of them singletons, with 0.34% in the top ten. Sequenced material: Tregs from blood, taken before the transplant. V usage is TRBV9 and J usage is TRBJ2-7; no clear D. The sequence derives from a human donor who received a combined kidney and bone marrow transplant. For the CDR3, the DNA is TGTGCCAGCAGCGTAGACTTTAGCCATTACGAGCAGTACTTC. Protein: CASSVDFSHYEQYF. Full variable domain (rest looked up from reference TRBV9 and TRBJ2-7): DSGVTQTPKHLITATGQRVTLRCSPRSGDLSVYWYQQSLDQGLQFLIQYYNGEERAKGNILERFSAQQFPDLHSELNLSSLELGDSALYFCASSVDFSHYEQYFGPGTRLTVT.